This T cell receptor (beta chain) emerged from a study of CD8+ T cells in alopecia areata. In the study overall: Tofacitinib ran 6 to 18 months, followed by 6 months off drug.

This clone was seen a handful of times. Its antigen is not known. Following extraction, RNA underwent reverse transcription to cDNA, which served as the sequencing template. Some clones are missing from TCRdb's copy, which holds only in-frame ones; the method was immunoSEQ multiplex PCR. This sample has 200,000 to 250,000 clones, with over 60% found just once. The CDR3 is 14 residues long. Trimming stripped 3 bases from V and 0 bases from J, with 9 bases between. Germline V gene sequence: CDR1 SQVTM, CDR2 ANQGSEA. Study findings and constraints: Scalp and blood samples kept many expanded lesional clones throughout tofacitinib. With one nonresponder, baseline CD8+ expansion's link to response remains uncertain.

Documented treatment: oral pan-JAK inhibitor, 5-10 mg twice daily. The sample in question was CD4+ T cells sorted from blood, obtained at week 4, from a patient treated with tofacitinib. The rearrangement joins TRBV29-1 to TRBJ1-5, with D unclear. This receptor was obtained from a human donor with alopecia areata. This CDR3 reads CSVEGINSNQPQHF. CDR3 DNA: TGCAGCGTTGAGGGCATTAATAGCAATCAGCCCCAGCATTTT.